This T cell receptor beta chain is drawn from a study of STAT3 mutations in large granular lymphocyte leukemia (dated by TCRdb to between 2018 and 2020). Regarding the complete study: Canonical activating STAT3 mutations were detected in roughly half of the longitudinally sequenced T-LGLL patients. Over half of the T-LGLL patients were given one or more immunosuppressive therapy regimens, and around two fifths of the treated patients had a hematologic response. To reconstruct clonal hierarchy and dynamics, serial deep sequencing of TCRbeta CDR3 and STAT3 was performed in patients with T-cell large granular lymphocyte leukemia. From an initial cohort of around 220 LGL patients, 20 or so representative T-LGLL cases were picked for longitudinal TCRbeta and STAT3 sequencing. A couple of patients with natural killer LGL leukemia were also sequenced longitudinally as controls within the study. Patients were sequenced at roughly 4.1 time points on average, with the number of samplings per patient ranging from 2 to 8.

The same DNA, extracted from blood mononuclear cells, served for both the TCR sequencing and the STAT3 sequencing. An Illumina MiSeq was used to sequence the TCRbeta libraries, yielding an average of about 42,000 productive templates per sample. The immunoSEQ assay, which uses multiplex PCR amplification, was used to generate TCRbeta CDR3 libraries. Turning to the authors' computational methods: Repertoire diversity was calculated as previously defined, and values close to 0 indicated extremely monoclonal samples. TCRdb took over this immuneACCESS table, retaining in-frame rearrangements with V and J assigned. Such tables are incomplete; in checked studies, under half of the missing clones stem from an unresolved V gene, and the remainder is unexplained. The V and J calls and clone size were taken over from that table, and D and trimming were inferred from the DNA. The sample data list about 42,000 clones, and roughly three quarters of these were observed just once. Of the sample, roughly 0.42% is held by the ten largest clones.

This clone was found once. The antigen it recognizes is unknown. The input lacks base qualities; no much larger clone sits a single base away. On the study overall, not on this receptor specifically: Because no samples were available when a clone first appeared, clonal expansion had to be inferred from samplings taken at other points. At least one immunodominant TCRbeta clonotype was identified in every T-LGLL patient, and multiple immunodominant subclonotypes were identified in about half of the T-LGLL patients. The burden of the dominant TCR clone was higher than the STAT3 mutant burden in several patients, which suggests that the STAT3 mutation arose secondarily inside a clone that had already expanded. Since codominant clonotypes persisted in some patients, a small but highly pathogenic clone may have gone undetected. Linking therapy response to changes in TCR clonal burden was complicated by variable intervals between samplings and by differing treatment regimens. In 6 of 18 patients, TCR clonotype switching occurred after therapy, and every newly emerging clone was STAT3 wild type.

Germline trimming: 3 bases from V, 2 bases from J; junction bases outside gene matches: 3. The CDR3 runs 15 amino acids, cysteine and phenylalanine included. Kept here is only the CDR3 DNA, which spans 45 bases and is read in frame from base 1. According to the germline V gene (reference sequence), CDR1 reads SEHNR and CDR2 reads FQNEAQ. The sequenced sample consisted of PBMCs. The origin of this receptor is a human donor with T large granular lymphocyte leukemia. Some clones in this sample may be carry-over from other donors' samples. The rearranged chain carries TRBV7-9 and TRBJ1-1; TRBD1 lines up with 10 middle nucleotides. The CDR3: CASSLRTGGNTEAFF. Here is the DNA: TGTGCCAGCAGCTTGCGGACAGGGGGAAACACTGAAGCTTTCTTT.